These T cell receptor beta chains were read from a single sample in a study of blood T cell repertoires in COVID-19. The method was immunoSEQ multiplex PCR; TCRdb's version includes in-frame clones alone and lacks a portion of them. The sample yields 200,000 to 250,000 clones, around 90% seen once. Sequences were obtained from peripheral blood. These receptor sequences come from a young man with active or convalescent COVID-19. The CDR3 runs from the conserved cysteine through the conserved F or W. A D gene is named only where the DNA matches it firmly. Clone sizes are given selectively: once, few, many, or a class where the clone is expanded.

TRBJ1-6 | TRBD1 | once | TRBV6-5 | CASRQGAQNSPLHF | TGTGCCAGCAGACAGGGGGCGCAGAATTCACCCCTCCACTTT
TRBJ2-1 | TRBD1 | - | TRBV9 | CASSRSGTGGSSYNEQFF | TGTGCCAGCAGCCGATCCGGGACAGGGGGGAGCTCCTACAATGAGCAGTTCTTC
TRBJ2-2 | TRBD2 | - | TRBV5-1 | CASSLGSGLAGGPSGELFF | TGCGCCAGCAGCTTGGGGTCCGGACTAGCGGGAGGGCCCTCCGGGGAGCTGTTTTTT
TRBJ1-1 | - | - | TRBV5-5 | CASSPLTTNTEAFF | TGTGCCAGCAGCCCTTTGACAACTAACACTGAAGCTTTCTTT
TRBJ2-4 | TRBD2 | - | TRBV27 | CASSLISGSLAKNIQYF | TGTGCCAGCAGTTTAATAAGCGGGAGTCTAGCCAAAAACATTCAGTACTTC
TRBJ1-1 | TRBD1 | - | TRBV5-8 | CASSLQGARTEAFF | TGTGCCAGCAGCTTGCAGGGGGCGCGGACTGAAGCTTTCTTT
TRBJ2-7 | TRBD2 | - | TRBV6-5 | CASDLASGSSYEQYF | TGTGCCAGCGATTTGGCTAGCGGTAGCTCCTACGAGCAGTACTTC
TRBJ1-6 | TRBD1 | - | TRBV7-6 | CASSQTGTGVLDSPLHF | TGTGCCAGCAGCCAAACCGGGACAGGGGTGTTAGATTCACCCCTCCACTTT
TRBJ2-7 | - | - | TRBV19 | CASRITGASSYEQYF | TGTGCCAGTAGGATTACAGGAGCCAGCTCCTACGAGCAGTACTTC
TRBJ2-1 | TRBD2 | once | TRBV9 | CASSLSGERLGQFF | TGTGCCAGCAGCCTTAGCGGGGAGCGTCTAGGGCAGTTCTTC